The rows below give T cell receptor beta chains drawn from one sample of a study of blood T cells in healthy people across ages. In TCRdb, the 5' RACE reads were re-called with MiXCR into one record per CDR3 protein. This sample has about 1,600,000 distinct CDR3 sequences, with approximately 38% found just once. Sample: blood. These receptors originate from a woman under 30 in good health. The conserved cysteine and the conserved F or W are not part of the CDR3 here. Only part of the rows carry a size: once, few, many, or a class if the clone is expanded.

V	J	size	CDR3
TRBV5-1	TRBJ2-1	NA	ASSGGTTRNEQF
TRBV6-1	TRBJ2-7	few	ASSVYQGAAYEQY
TRBV20-1	TRBJ2-7	many	SAHRSGGNEQY
TRBV4-1	TRBJ2-1	NA	ASSQGNQLVQF
TRBV10-3	TRBJ1-1	few	AITPTGGSTEAF
TRBV4-1	TRBJ1-2	NA	ASSPGQGGGSIYGYT
TRBV2	TRBJ1-5	few	ASSSSTGGSNQPQH
TRBV6-5	TRBJ1-1	many	ASSATGYTEAF
TRBV12-3/TRBV12-4	TRBJ2-7	few	ASSLGNPGRYEQY
TRBV12-3/TRBV12-4	TRBJ2-3	NA	ASSFGQIGDTQY
TRBV5-1	TRBJ2-1	many	ASSLTSGDNEQF
TRBV12-3/TRBV12-4	TRBJ1-2	NA	ASSLPLLGYGYT
TRBV4-1	TRBJ2-2	NA	ASSQSRDPSRTGELF
TRBV30	TRBJ1-2	NA	AWWTGPEEYGYT
TRBV5-5	TRBJ1-4	NA	ASSRQGGINEKLF
TRBV12-3/TRBV12-4	TRBJ2-7	NA	ASSFSGPGGEQY
TRBV20-1	TRBJ2-7	NA	SARRDDYEQY
TRBV25-1	TRBJ1-2	few	ASQGWGQSTYGYT
TRBV11-2	TRBJ2-5	few	ASSLRGVSRGPFQETQY
TRBV29-1	TRBJ2-3	few	SVVGGGQYTDTQY
TRBV28	NA	NA	ASTEPGGSHEQY
TRBV3-1	TRBJ2-3	NA	ASSQEGAGVSTDTQY
TRBV5-1	TRBJ1-2	NA	ASSLGDREGGYT
TRBV4-1	TRBJ1-2	NA	VSSPRRAPFNYGYT
TRBV10-3	NA	few	ATALAGGDNEQY
TRBV5-6	TRBJ2-7	NA	ASIQTGVGYEQY
TRBV3-1	TRBJ2-5	once	TSSHGPPSAEQY
TRBV27	TRBJ2-3	NA	ASSGFALGTDTQY
TRBV12-3/TRBV12-4	TRBJ2-7	many	ASSLGQAHYEQY
TRBV5-1	TRBJ2-1	NA	ASSFLAGAGNEQF
TRBV11-2	TRBJ2-7	few	ASSSGGLAGGLYEQY
TRBV6-4	TRBJ2-7	NA	ASVSDSYEQY
TRBV12-3/TRBV12-4	TRBJ2-7	few	ASWSGTPYEQY
TRBV4-1	TRBJ2-5	NA	ASSQEGLAYNEQY
TRBV5-1	TRBJ1-1	NA	ASSLAPLGMNTEAF
TRBV12-3/TRBV12-4	TRBJ2-4	NA	ASRAESRNIQY
TRBV10-3	TRBJ2-1	many	AISTSGRVSYNEQF
TRBV2	TRBJ1-5	NA	ASSEGIDRDQPQH
TRBV28	TRBJ2-2	NA	ASSFLQEGGELF
TRBV12-3/TRBV12-4	TRBJ2-5	NA	ASSLGSSGGRETQY
TRBV20-1	TRBJ1-5	few	SARVGTGYNQPQH
TRBV30	TRBJ1-1	few	AWSVMNTEAF
TRBV7-2	TRBJ2-5	NA	ASSLALVLNQETQY
TRBV27	NA	NA	ASSSLRGGYEQY
TRBV7-2	TRBJ2-7	many	ASSLASGEQY
TRBV12-5	TRBJ2-6	NA	ASGATGKSGANVLT
TRBV6-1	TRBJ2-1	few	ACGGRTSYNEQF
TRBV2	TRBJ2-5	NA	ASSLGTTQWETQY
TRBV25-1	TRBJ2-4	many	ASLWGNIQY
TRBV4-1	TRBJ2-3	NA	ASSQDGVEEEREWRADTQY
TRBV2	TRBJ2-7	once	ASSVNLAYEQY
TRBV28	TRBJ2-5	NA	ASSQWGFQQY
TRBV5-1	TRBJ2-3	NA	ASNLDGDPQDTQY
TRBV2	TRBJ2-1	NA	ASSTKRTGGNEQF
TRBV13	TRBJ2-2	NA	ASSVGQGAISNTGELF
TRBV3-1	TRBJ2-1	NA	ASSQARWSSGNNEQF
TRBV27	TRBJ2-7	many	ASSALTSDEQY
TRBV18	TRBJ2-5	NA	ASSPQGTSAKQY
TRBV5-1	TRBJ2-1	few	ASSSGPSGAEQF
TRBV20-1	TRBJ2-1	NA	SAYTSGSYSYNEQF